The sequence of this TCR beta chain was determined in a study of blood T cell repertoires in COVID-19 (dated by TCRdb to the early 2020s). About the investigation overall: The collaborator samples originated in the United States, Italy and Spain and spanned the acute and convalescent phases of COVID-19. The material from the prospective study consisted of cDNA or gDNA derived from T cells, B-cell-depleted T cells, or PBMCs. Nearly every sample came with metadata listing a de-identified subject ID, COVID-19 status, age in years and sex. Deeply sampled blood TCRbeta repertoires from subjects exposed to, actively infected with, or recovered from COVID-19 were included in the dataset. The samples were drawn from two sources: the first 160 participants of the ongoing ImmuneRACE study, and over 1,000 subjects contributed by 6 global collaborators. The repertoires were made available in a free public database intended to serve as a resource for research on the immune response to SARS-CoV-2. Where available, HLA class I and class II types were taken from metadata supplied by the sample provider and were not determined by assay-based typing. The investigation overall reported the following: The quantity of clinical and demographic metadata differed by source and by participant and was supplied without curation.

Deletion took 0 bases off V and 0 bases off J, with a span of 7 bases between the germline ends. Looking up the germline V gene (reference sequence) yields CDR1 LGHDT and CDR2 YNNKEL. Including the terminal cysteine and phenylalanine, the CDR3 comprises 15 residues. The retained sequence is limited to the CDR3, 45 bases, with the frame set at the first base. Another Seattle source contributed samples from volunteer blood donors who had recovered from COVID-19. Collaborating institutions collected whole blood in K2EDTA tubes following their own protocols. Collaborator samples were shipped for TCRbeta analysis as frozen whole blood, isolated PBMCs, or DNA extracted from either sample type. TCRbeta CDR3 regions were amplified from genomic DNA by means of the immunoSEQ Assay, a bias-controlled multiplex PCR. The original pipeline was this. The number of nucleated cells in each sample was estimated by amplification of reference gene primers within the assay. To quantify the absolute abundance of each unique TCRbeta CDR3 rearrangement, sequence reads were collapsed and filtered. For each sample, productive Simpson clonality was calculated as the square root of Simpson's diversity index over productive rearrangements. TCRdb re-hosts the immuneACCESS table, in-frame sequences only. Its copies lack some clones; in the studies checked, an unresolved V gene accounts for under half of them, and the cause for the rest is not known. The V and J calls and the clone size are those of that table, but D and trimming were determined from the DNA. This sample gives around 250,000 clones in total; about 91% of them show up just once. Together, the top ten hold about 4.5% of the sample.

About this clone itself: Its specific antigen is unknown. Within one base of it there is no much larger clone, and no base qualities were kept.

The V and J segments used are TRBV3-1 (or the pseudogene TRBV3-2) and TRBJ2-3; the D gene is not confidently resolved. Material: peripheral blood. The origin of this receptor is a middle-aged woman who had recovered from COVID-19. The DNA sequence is TGTGCCAGCAGCCAAGAACTGTCTAGCACAGATACGCAGTATTTT. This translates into CASSQELSSTDTQYF.